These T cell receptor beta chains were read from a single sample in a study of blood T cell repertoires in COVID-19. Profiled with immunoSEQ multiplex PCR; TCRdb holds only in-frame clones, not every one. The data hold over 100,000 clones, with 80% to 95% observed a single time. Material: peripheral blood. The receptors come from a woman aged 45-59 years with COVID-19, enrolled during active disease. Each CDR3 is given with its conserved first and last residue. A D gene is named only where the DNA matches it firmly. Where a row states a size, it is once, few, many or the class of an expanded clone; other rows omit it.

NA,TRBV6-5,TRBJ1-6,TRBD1,CASSPLDRVGSPLHF,TGTGCCAGCAGTCCCCTGGACAGGGTAGGGTCACCCCTCCACTTT
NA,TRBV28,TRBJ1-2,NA,CASLSGVYGYTF,TGTGCCAGCCTTTCCGGGGTCTATGGCTACACCTTC
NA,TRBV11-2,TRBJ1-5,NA,CASSLDLTTEPQHF,TGTGCCAGCAGCTTAGATCTTACGACAGAGCCCCAGCATTTT
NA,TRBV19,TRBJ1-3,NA,CASSVSNSGNTIYF,TGTGCCAGTAGCGTCAGTAACTCTGGAAACACCATATATTTT
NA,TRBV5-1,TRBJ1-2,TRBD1,CASGTGDSLFGGYTF,TGCGCCAGCGGGACAGGGGATTCACTTTTTGGAGGCTACACCTTC
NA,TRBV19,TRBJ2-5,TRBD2,CASSALGGGRETQYF,TGTGCCAGTAGCGCCCTCGGGGGGGGCAGAGAGACCCAGTACTTC
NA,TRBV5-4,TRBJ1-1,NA,CASSLGGGEFTYTEAFF,TGTGCCAGCAGCTTGGGGGGGGGCGAATTTACGTACACTGAAGCTTTCTTT
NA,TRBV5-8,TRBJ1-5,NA,CASSLLAGNQPQHF,TGTGCCAGCAGCTTGTTGGCAGGTAATCAGCCCCAGCATTTT
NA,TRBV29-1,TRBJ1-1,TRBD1,CSVSPGTANTEAFF,TGCAGCGTATCCCCCGGGACAGCGAACACTGAAGCTTTCTTT
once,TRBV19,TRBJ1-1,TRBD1,CATIRDRGRSHEAFF,TGTGCCACGATCCGGGACAGGGGGCGGTCGCATGAAGCTTTCTTT
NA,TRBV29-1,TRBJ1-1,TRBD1,CSVDSTGGVRTEAFF,TGCAGCGTTGACTCCACAGGGGGCGTTCGGACTGAAGCTTTCTTT
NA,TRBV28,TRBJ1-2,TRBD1,CASSPNRGRVGYTF,TGTGCCAGCAGTCCTAACAGGGGGCGGGTTGGCTACACCTTC
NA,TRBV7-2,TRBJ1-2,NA,CASSLPSGVYGYTF,TGTGCCAGCAGCTTACCATCAGGGGTATATGGCTACACCTTC
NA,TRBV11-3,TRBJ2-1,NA,CASSLKDRPSYNEQFF,TGTGCCAGCAGCTTGAAAGACAGGCCATCCTACAATGAGCAGTTCTTC
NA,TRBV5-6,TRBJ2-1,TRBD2,CASSDPRGGGSNEQFF,TGTGCCAGCAGCGACCCCCGGGGCGGGGGGTCTAATGAGCAGTTCTTC
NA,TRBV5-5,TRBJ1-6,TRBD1,CASSRIGQATLSYNSPLHF,TGTGCCAGCAGCCGGATCGGACAGGCTACCTTGTCCTATAATTCACCCCTCCACTTT
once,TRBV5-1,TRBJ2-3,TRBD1,CASLQGAWSTDTQYF,TGCGCCAGTTTGCAGGGGGCTTGGAGCACAGATACGCAGTATTTT
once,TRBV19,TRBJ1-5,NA,CASSQGAGQPQHF,TGTGCCAGTAGTCAAGGGGCAGGGCAGCCCCAGCATTTT
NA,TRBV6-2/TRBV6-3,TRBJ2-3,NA,CASSSLPGGTDTQYF,TGTGCCAGCAGTTCCCTCCCGGGGGGCACAGATACGCAGTATTTT
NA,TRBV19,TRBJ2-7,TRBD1,CASSSRDRGSYEQYF,TGTGCCAGTAGTTCCCGGGACAGGGGTTCCTACGAGCAGTACTTC
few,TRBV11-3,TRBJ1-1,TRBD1,CASSLGDREAFF,TGTGCCAGCAGCTTAGGGGACAGGGAAGCTTTCTTT
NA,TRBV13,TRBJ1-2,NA,CASSRREHRTNYGYTF,TGTGCCAGCAGCCGCAGGGAACACCGAACCAACTATGGCTACACCTTC
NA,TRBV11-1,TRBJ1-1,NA,CASSLSGNTEAFF,TGTGCCAGCAGCTTGAGTGGGAACACTGAAGCTTTCTTT
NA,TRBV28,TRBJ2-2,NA,CAGRGRVTGELFF,TGTGCCGGACGGGGAAGAGTGACCGGGGAGCTGTTTTTT
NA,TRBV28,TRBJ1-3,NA,CASSLVAGNTIYF,TGTGCCAGCAGTTTAGTAGCAGGAAACACCATATATTTT
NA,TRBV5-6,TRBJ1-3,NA,CASESAQVHSGNTIYF,TGTGCCAGCGAAAGCGCACAGGTTCACTCTGGAAACACCATATATTTT
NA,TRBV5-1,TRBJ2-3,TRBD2,CASSLRTSGGVNTQNTQYF,TGCGCCAGCAGCTTGAGGACTAGCGGGGGGGTCAATACACAAAATACGCAGTATTTT
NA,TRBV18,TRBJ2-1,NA,CASSPPWLAEEHNEQFF,TGTGCCAGCTCACCACCGTGGTTAGCGGAGGAACACAATGAGCAGTTCTTC
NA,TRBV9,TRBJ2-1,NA,CASSEGLNEQFF,TGTGCCAGCAGCGAGGGACTCAATGAGCAGTTCTTC
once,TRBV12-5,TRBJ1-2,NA,CASGPPTGSGYTF,TGTGCTAGTGGTCCACCTACAGGGTCCGGCTACACCTTC